What follows is one T cell receptor beta chain and its context. No antigen is known for it. The libraries were made with immunoSEQ version 4 in survey mode. Measured with immunoSEQ multiplex PCR; TCRdb has only the in-frame clones, and not every one. The sample holds under 45,000 clones, 80% to 90% seen once. This record belongs to a study of persistence of HIV-infected CD4 T cells. On the study more broadly: Antigen stimulation activated a lower proportion of cells, more of them memory, than anti-CD3/anti-CD28 stimulation. Overall study findings and caveats: TCR oligoclonality correlated with proviral oligoclonality in the same sorted populations. TCRbeta richness was lower in CMV- and Gag-responding cells than in anti-CD3/anti-CD28-responding cells.

V trimming: 7 bases; J trimming: 5 bases; junction bases outside the gene matches: 7. CDR1 is SGHRS and CDR2 is YFSETQ in the germline V gene. The CDR3 totals 13 residues. Cells were stimulated nonspecifically with anti-CD3/anti-CD28 magnetic beads. Sorting selected CD4+ T cells upregulating both CD40 ligand and CD69. Donors had CD4+ T cell counts above 400 cells/uL and were CMV-seropositive. This chain joins TRBV5-1 and TRBJ1-1, with 8 positions matching TRBD1. Sequencing used CD4+ T cells sorted from PBMCs after roughly 18-hour stimulation, obtained from a patient who received antiretroviral therapy. This TCR was sampled from an adult man with HIV who was CMV-seropositive. CDR3 in amino acids: CASRQGRGTEAFF. The CDR3 nucleotides are TGCGCCAGCCGACAGGGGCGGGGGACTGAAGCTTTCTTT. Filled out from reference TRBV5-1 and TRBJ1-1, the complete variable domain reads KAGVTQTPRYLIKTRGQQVTLSCSPISGHRSVSWYQQTPGQGLQFLFEYFSETQRNKGNFPGRFSGRQFSNSRSEMNVSTLELGDSALYLCASRQGRGTEAFFGQGTRLTVV.